The clone carrying this T cell receptor beta chain occurred a few times. A much larger clone differs by one base, so this may be a read error. This sample was taken from a study of blood T cells in healthy people across ages. Samples each had at least 6 micrograms of total RNA extracted. The ends were cut back, 5 bases at V and 11 bases at J, with 24 bases in the middle. CDR1 and CDR2 (germline): ENHRY, SYGVKD. The CDR3 is 15 residues long. Primed by a sample-barcoded 5' primer and a J-beta primer mix, a second PCR proceeded for 7 to 11 cycles. In TCRdb, the 5' RACE reads were re-called with MiXCR into one record per CDR3 protein. Of more than 800,000 distinct CDR3 sequences in the sample, more than 25% were seen once.

The clonotype originates from a woman aged 80 or over in good health. The sequenced sample consisted of blood. The gene calls are TRBV10-3 and TRBJ2-5; a possible D gene is TRBD2 (6 bases). The CDR3 is CAISIRDSTDYEQYF. CDR3 in DNA: TGTGCCATCAGTATCCGGGACTCCACAGACTATGAGCAGTACTTC.